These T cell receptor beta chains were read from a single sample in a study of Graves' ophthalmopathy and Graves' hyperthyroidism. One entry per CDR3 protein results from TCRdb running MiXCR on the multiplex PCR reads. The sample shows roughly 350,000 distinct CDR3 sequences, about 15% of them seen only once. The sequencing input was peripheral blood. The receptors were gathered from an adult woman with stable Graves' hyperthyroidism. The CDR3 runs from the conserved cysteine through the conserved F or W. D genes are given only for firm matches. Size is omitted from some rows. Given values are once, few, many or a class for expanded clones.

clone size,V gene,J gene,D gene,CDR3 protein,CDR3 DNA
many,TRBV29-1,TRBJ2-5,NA,CSALRETQYF,TGCAGCGCTTTGCGGGAGACCCAGTACTTC
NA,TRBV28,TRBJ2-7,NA,CASSLRTYYEQYF,TGTGCCAGCAGTTTAAGGACATACTACGAGCAGTACTTC
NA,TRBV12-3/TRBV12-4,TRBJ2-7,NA,CASSLGFEQYF,TGTGCCAGCAGTCTGGGGTTCGAGCAGTACTTC
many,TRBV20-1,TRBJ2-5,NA,CSASTGGTQETQYF,TGCAGTGCCTCCACTGGCGGCACTCAAGAGACCCAGTACTTC
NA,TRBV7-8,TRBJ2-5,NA,CASSLGASQFETQYF,TGTGCCAGCAGCTTAGGAGCGTCCCAGTTCGAGACCCAGTACTTC
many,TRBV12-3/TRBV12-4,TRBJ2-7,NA,CASRPGRMAARYF,TGTGCCAGCAGGCCGGGCAGAATGGCGGCGCGGTACTTC
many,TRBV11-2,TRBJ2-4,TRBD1,CASSRLGRTGRNIKYF,TGTGCCAGCAGCCGACTAGGCCGGACAGGGCGAAACATTAAGTACTTC
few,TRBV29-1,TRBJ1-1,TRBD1,CSVERQGARAAFF,TGCAGCGTTGAAAGACAGGGCGCGAGAGCAGCTTTCTTT
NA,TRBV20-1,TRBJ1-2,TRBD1,CSARTGTGGYGYTF,TGCAGTGCTAGAACCGGGACAGGGGGGTATGGCTACACCTTC
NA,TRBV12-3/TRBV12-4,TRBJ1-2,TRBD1,CASSSGVGQGGGYTF,TGTGCCAGCAGTTCAGGGGTAGGACAGGGTGGCGGCTACACCTTC
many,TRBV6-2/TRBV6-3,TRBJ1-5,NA,CASSYPGPQHF,TGTGCCAGCAGTTACCCGGGGCCCCAGCATTTT
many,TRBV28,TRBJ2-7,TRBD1,CASYGTAIYEQYF,TGTGCCAGTTACGGGACAGCCATTTACGAGCAGTACTTC
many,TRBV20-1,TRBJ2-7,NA,CSLVMPRTYEQYF,TGCAGTCTAGTCATGCCTCGAACCTACGAGCAGTACTTC
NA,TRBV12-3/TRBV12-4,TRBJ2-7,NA,CASSFIGGDDQYF,TGTGCCAGCAGTTTTATCGGGGGTGACGATCAGTACTTC
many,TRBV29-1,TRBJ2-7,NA,CSVEFEALGGEQYF,TGCAGCGTTGAATTCGAGGCCCTAGGCGGCGAGCAGTACTTC
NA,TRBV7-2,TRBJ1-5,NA,CASSSEVRTWQPQHF,TGTGCCAGCAGCTCCGAGGTCCGGACCTGGCAGCCCCAGCATTTT
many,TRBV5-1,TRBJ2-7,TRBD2,CASSLVGLAESYEQYF,TGCGCCAGCAGCTTGGTAGGACTAGCGGAGTCCTACGAGCAGTACTTC
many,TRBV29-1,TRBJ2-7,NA,CSVGITSSYEQYF,TGCAGCGTTGGAATCACGTCCTCCTACGAGCAGTACTTC
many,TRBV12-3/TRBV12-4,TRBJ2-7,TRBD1,CASSQWDSLYEQYF,TGTGCCAGCAGCCAATGGGACAGTTTGTACGAGCAGTACTTC
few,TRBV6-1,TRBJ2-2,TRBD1,CASSRQGGNTGELFF,TGTGCCAGCAGTCGACAGGGGGGGAACACCGGGGAGCTGTTTTTT
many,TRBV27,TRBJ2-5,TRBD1,CASSLMGTGARRQETQYF,TGTGCCAGCAGTTTAATGGGGACAGGGGCCCGCCGGCAAGAGACCCAGTACTTC
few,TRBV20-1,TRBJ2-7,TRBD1,CSARDRTGSSEQYF,TGCAGTGCTAGAGATCGGACAGGGTCGAGCGAGCAGTACTTC
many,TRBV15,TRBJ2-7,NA,CATSSSTESYEQYF,TGTGCCACCAGCAGCTCGACGGAATCCTACGAGCAGTACTTC
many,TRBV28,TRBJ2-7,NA,CASTRGSVITSSSRTF,TGTGCCAGCACGAGGGGTTCCGTAATCACCAGCAGTTCCCGAACGTTC
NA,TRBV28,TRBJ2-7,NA,CASSSSPGYQETLYF,TGTGCCAGCAGTTCCTCCCCCGGGTACCAAGAGACCCTGTACTTC
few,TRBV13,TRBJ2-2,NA,CASSPDTGFTGELFF,TGTGCCAGCAGCCCGGATACAGGATTCACCGGGGAGCTGTTTTTT
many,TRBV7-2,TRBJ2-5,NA,CASSLVMGGETQYF,TGTGCCAGCAGCTTAGTTATGGGGGGAGAGACCCAGTACTTC
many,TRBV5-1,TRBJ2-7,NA,CASSPLPDPAMRGQYF,TGCGCCAGCAGCCCACTACCGGATCCAGCCATGAGAGGGCAGTACTTC
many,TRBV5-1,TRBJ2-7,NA,CASSPLDTLYEQYF,TGCGCCAGCAGCCCCTTGGACACCTTATACGAGCAGTACTTC
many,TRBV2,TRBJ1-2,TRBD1,CASRQGQQANYGYTF,TGTGCCAGCAGACAGGGACAGCAAGCCAACTATGGCTACACCTTC
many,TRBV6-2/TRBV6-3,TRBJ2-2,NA,CASRPVRGRLKDTGELFF,TGTGCCAGCAGACCTGTCAGGGGGAGGCTTAAGGACACCGGGGAGCTGTTTTTT
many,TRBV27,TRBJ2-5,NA,CASSSTAQETQYF,TGTGCCAGCAGTTCAACCGCCCAAGAGACCCAGTACTTC
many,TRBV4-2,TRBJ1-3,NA,CASSAWTASSGNTIYF,TGTGCCAGCAGCGCCTGGACGGCCAGCTCTGGAAACACCATATATTTT
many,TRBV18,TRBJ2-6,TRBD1,CASSQRQGRGANVLTF,TGTGCCAGCTCACAAAGACAGGGCCGCGGGGCCAACGTCCTGACTTTC
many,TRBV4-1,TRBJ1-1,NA,CASSQEREDRMAFF,TGCGCCAGCAGCCAAGAGAGAGAAGATCGCATGGCTTTCTTT
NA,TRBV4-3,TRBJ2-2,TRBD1,CASSQEGPGQGVAGELFF,TGCGCCAGCAGCCAAGAAGGGCCGGGACAGGGAGTTGCCGGGGAGCTGTTTTTT
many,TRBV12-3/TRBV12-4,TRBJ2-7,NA,CASSFARGSYEQYF,TGTGCCAGCAGTTTCGCCAGGGGTTCCTACGAGCAGTACTTC
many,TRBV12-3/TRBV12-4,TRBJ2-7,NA,CASSGTSWEQYF,TGTGCCAGCAGCGGGACCTCATGGGAGCAGTACTTC
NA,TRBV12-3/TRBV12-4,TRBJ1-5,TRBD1,CASSGQGDQPQHF,TGTGCCAGCAGCGGGCAGGGGGATCAGCCCCAGCATTTT
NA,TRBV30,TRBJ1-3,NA,CAWTWIPGNTIYF,TGTGCCTGGACTTGGATCCCTGGAAACACCATATATTTT
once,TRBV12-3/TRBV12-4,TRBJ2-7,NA,CASSAGTPYEQYF,TGTGCCAGCAGTGCCGGGACCCCCTACGAGCAGTACTTC
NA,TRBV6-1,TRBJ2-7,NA,CASSSRGRTLYEQYF,TGTGCCAGCAGCTCCCGGGGCAGGACCCTCTACGAGCAGTACTTC
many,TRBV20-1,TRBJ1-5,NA,CSASSSGNSNQPQHF,TGCAGTGCTAGTTCTTCAGGGAATAGCAATCAGCCCCAGCATTTT
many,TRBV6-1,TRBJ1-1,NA,CASSPRRARNTEAFF,TGTGCCAGCAGCCCTAGACGGGCCAGGAACACTGAAGCTTTCTTT
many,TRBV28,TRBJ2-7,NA,CATTRSGYYEQYF,TGTGCCACCACGCGTAGTGGGTACTACGAGCAGTACTTC
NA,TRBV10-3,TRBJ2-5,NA,CAISESTDYETQYF,TGTGCCATCAGTGAGTCGACTGATTATGAGACCCAGTACTTC